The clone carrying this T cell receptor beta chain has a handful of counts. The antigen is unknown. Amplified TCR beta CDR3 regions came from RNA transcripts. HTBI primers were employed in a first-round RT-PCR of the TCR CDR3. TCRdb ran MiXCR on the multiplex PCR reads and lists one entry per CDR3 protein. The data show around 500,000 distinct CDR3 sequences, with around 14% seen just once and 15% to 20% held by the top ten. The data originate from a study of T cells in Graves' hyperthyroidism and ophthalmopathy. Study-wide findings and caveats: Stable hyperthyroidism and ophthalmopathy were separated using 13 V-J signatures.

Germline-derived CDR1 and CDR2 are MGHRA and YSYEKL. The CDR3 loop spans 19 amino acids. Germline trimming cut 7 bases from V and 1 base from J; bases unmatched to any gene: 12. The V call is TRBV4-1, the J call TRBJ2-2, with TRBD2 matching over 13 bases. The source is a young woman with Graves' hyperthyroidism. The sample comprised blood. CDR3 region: CASTRGGLAGTQNTGELFF. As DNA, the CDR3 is TGCGCCAGCACCCGTGGGGGACTAGCGGGAACGCAGAACACCGGGGAGCTGTTTTTT.